This T cell receptor (beta chain) was sequenced in a study of early T cells in non-severe SARS-CoV-2 infection. Study-level background: Chains were not paired, and sequencing was done on bulk RNA from unsorted whole blood.

This clonotype has a count of ten or more. Molecules of cDNA were individually given unique molecular identifiers that were attached to them. TCRdb itself ran the 5' RACE reads through MiXCR, one entry per CDR3 protein. This sample has tens of thousands of distinct CDR3 sequences, with roughly 13% found just once. Germline CDR1 is LGHNA and CDR2 is YNFKEQ. The CDR3 covers 15 residues. The germline V and J ends were trimmed by 1 base and 1 base, with 10 bases remaining between them. The clonotype comes from an adult who was a healthcare worker with PCR-confirmed SARS-CoV-2 infection or an uninfected control (not recorded which). Sequenced: whole blood. The chain uses TRBV4-2 and TRBJ1-1; weak D call: TRBD1 (5 bases). CDR3 amino acids: CASSQVMGGNTEAFF. The CDR3 region has the DNA TGTGCCAGCAGCCAAGTAATGGGGGGGAACACTGAAGCTTTCTTT.